The following is a T cell receptor beta chain sequence with its context. This sample is drawn from a study of blood T cell repertoires in COVID-19. The overall study: The United States, Italy and Spain supplied acute and convalescent COVID-19 samples.

CDR3 length: 13 amino acids. Germline-derived CDR1 and CDR2 are LNHNV and YYDKDF (reference sequence). V shed 8 bases and J 4 bases; nucleotides not matched to a gene: 7. The repertoire was sequenced with immunoSEQ multiplex PCR; TCRdb's copy has only in-frame clones and lacks some. The sample consists of 90,000 to 130,000 clones, roughly 81% of them appearing once. The origin of this receptor is a man aged 40-50 years with acute or convalescent COVID-19. The chain carries TRBV15 and TRBJ1-1; 7 bases fit TRBD1. The sample consisted of peripheral blood. This chain's CDR3 is CATESGTATEAFF. CDR3 nucleotides: TGTGCCACCGAATCCGGGACAGCCACTGAAGCTTTCTTT.